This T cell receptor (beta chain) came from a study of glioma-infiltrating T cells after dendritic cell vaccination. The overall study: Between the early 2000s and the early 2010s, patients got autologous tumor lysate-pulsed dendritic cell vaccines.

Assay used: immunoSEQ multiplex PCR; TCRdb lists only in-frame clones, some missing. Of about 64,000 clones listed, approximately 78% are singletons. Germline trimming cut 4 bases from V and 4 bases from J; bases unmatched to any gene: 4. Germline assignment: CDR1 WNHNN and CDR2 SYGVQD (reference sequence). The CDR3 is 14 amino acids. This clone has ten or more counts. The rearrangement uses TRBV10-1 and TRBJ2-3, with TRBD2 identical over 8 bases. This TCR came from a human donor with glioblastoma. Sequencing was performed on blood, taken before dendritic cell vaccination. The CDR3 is CASSGTSGADTQYF. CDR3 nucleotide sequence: TGCGCCAGCAGTGGTACTAGCGGCGCAGATACGCAGTATTTT.